This T cell receptor beta chain emerged from a study of blood T cell repertoires in COVID-19. Study overall: The United States, Italy and Spain were the sources of the acute and convalescent COVID-19 samples. The cDNA or gDNA used as material had been derived from T cells, B-cell-depleted T cells, or PBMCs.

Source study methods: Amplification with reference gene primers provided the estimates of nucleated cell counts. Clones were sequenced by immunoSEQ multiplex PCR, and TCRdb holds only the in-frame ones, with some missing. The V and J calls and clone size are taken from that table; D and trimming were inferred from the DNA. The table includes 60,000 to 65,000 clones, approximately 88% detected once. CDR1 is LNHDA and CDR2 is SQIVND in the germline V gene (reference sequence). The CDR3 covers 14 residues. V lost 2 bases, J lost 2 bases, and 7 bases lay in between. The sequenced material came from peripheral blood. V and J are TRBV19 and TRBJ2-1; the D gene is possibly TRBD1 (6 bases). This TCR was recovered from a middle-aged man with active COVID-19. The DNA of the CDR3 is TGTGCCAGTAGTATACAGGGGCCCTACAATGAGCAGTTCTTC. Its protein is CASSIQGPYNEQFF.